This T cell receptor beta chain was recorded in a study of blood T cell repertoires in COVID-19. Study details: COVID-19 samples from acute and convalescent phases originated in the United States, Italy and Spain. Sources were T cells, B-cell-depleted T cells, or PBMCs; the material itself was cDNA or gDNA.

The authors' processing: Amplification of reference gene primers provided the estimated nucleated cell counts. Sequenced by immunoSEQ multiplex PCR; TCRdb stores in-frame clones only, minus some. For V, J and clone size, that table is used; D and trimming come from the DNA. Of 140,000 or so clones listed, under 90% are singletons. Trimming removed 6 bases from V and 2 bases from J, with 17 bases in between. This CDR3 is built from 15 residues. Germline V gene sequence: CDR1 LGHNT, CDR2 FRNRAP. This chain connects TRBV12-5 to TRBJ2-7, with D maybe TRBD2 (6 bases). The specimen sequenced was peripheral blood. This TCR came from a man in his 70s who had recovered from COVID-19. The chain's CDR3 is CASGPPGTRTYEQYF. CDR3 nucleotide sequence: TGTGCTAGTGGCCCCCCCGGGACTCGAACCTACGAGCAGTACTTC.